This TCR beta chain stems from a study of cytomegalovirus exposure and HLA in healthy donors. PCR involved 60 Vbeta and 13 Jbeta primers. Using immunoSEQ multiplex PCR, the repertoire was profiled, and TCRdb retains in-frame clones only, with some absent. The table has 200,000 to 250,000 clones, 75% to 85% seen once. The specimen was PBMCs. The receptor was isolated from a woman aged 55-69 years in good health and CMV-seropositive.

The chain's CDR3 is CASSRDLQGAYEQYF. The CDR3 DNA sequence: TGTGCCAGTAGTAGGGATCTGCAGGGCGCCTACGAGCAGTACTTC. The chain employs TRBV19 and TRBJ2-7; D may be TRBD1 (5 bases). The germline V gene encodes CDR1 LNHDA and CDR2 SQIVND (reference sequence). V was shortened by 4 bases and J by 2 bases, with 15 bases between the two germline ends. CDR3 length: 15 amino acids.